This T cell receptor beta chain was recovered during a study of response to subunit inactivated influenza vaccine. CDR1 is SNHLY, CDR2 FYNNEI, per germline. CDR3 length equals 18 residues. Comment on this clonotype: What it recognizes is unknown. Its ends do not fully match the called genes, so a read error is possible.

Study conclusions and caveats: T cells newly recruited by each seasonal influenza vaccination are few, the authors suggested.

TCRdb re-analysed the RT-PCR reads in MiXCR, keeping a single row per CDR3 protein. The top ten clones hold approximately 14% of a sample with approximately 500,000 distinct CDR3 sequences, approximately 13% of them seen once. The specimen comprised PBMCs from blood, sampled about 40 days after vaccination. This sequence was found in a man between 50 and 59 years old who received an inactivated influenza vaccine. This chain links TRBV2 with TRBJ2-1, with TRBD2 matching over 11 bases. The DNA for the CDR3 is TGTGCCTGCAGTCCCACTAGCGGGAGATTGGAACGGAAGAATGAGCAGTTCTTC. It translates to CACSPTSGRLERKNEQFF.